The 14 T cell receptor beta chains presented below share a single source sample, sequenced in a study of beta chain features in type 1 diabetes (dated by TCRdb to 2016 to 2019). What the work shows at the level of the full study, not this receptor alone: A moderate but significant shortening of TCRB CDR3 length was observed in type 1 diabetes patients in all four CD4+ subsets.

These receptors' targets are unknown. Receptor libraries were prepared by the immunoSEQ multiplex PCR assay. The entire amount of isolated RNA was reverse transcribed using the High Capacity cDNA Reverse Transcription Kit, so the sequenced TCRB transcripts were expressed ones. TCRdb retrieved this table from immuneACCESS and kept in-frame rearrangements only. Not all clones are present; in checked studies, unresolved V genes account for under half, and no reason is known for the remainder. The sample contains 100,000 to 150,000 clones, 15% to 20% of them found a single time. 2% to 3% of the sample rests with the top ten. Material for sequencing was central memory CD4+ T cells from blood. These receptors were obtained from a man younger than 30 with type 1 diabetes.

This sequence joins TRBV7-2 and TRBJ2-3, with 9 bases aligning to TRBD2. The CDR3 extends over 17 amino acids. V lost 0 bases, J lost 4 bases, and 8 bases stayed unmatched. Per the germline V gene, CDR1 is SGHTA and CDR2 is FQGNSA. The CDR3, as DNA: TGTGCCAGCAGCTTAGCAGGGCTAGCGGGAAGGGCAGATACGCAGTATTTT. It specifies CASSLAGLAGRADTQYF.

This clone was detected only a few times. J is TRBJ2-5 and V is TRBV13, with D perhaps matching TRBD1 or TRBD2 (5 bases each). Per germline, CDR1 PRHDT and CDR2 FYEKMQ (reference sequence). Deletions cut 1 base from V and 3 bases from J, with 9 bases between. CDR3 size: 14 residues. In DNA form, the CDR3 reads TGTGCCAGCAGCTTAGATCGAGGGGAAGAGACCCAGTACTTC. As protein: CASSLDRGEETQYF.

This clone was detected a few times. This chain uses TRBV30 with TRBJ2-3; 7 bases line up with TRBD2. CDR3 length: 15 residues. The V gene end was trimmed by 2 bases and the J gene end by 3 bases; junction bases not matched to a gene: 8. Germline V gene sequence: CDR1 GTSNPN, CDR2 SVGIG (reference sequence). The CDR3 coding sequence is TGTGCCTGGAGTCGGGGCGGGGGTATGACAGATACGCAGTATTTT. Translation gives CAWSRGGGMTDTQYF. Combining the CDR3 with reference TRBV30 and TRBJ2-3 gives the whole variable domain SQTIHQWPATLVQPVGSPLSLECTVEGTSNPNLYWYRQAAGRGLQLLFYSVGIGQISSEVPQNLSASRPQDRQFILSSKKLLLSDSGFYLCAWSRGGGMTDTQYFGPGTRLTVL.

This clone has more than one count but fewer than ten. The rearrangement uses TRBV28 and TRBJ1-6; TRBD1 matches 10 bases. Germline V gives CDR1 MDHEN, CDR2 SYDVKM. This CDR3 spans 18 amino acids. Trimming removed 0 bases from V and 10 bases from J; junction bases left unmatched: 12. CDR3 region: CASSLWFRSDRGRSPLHF. The CDR3 coding sequence is TGTGCCAGCAGTTTATGGTTTCGCTCGGACAGGGGGAGATCACCCCTCCACTTT. Supplemented by reference TRBV28 and TRBJ1-6, the full variable domain reads DVKVTQSSRYLVKRTGEKVFLECVQDMDHENMFWYRQDPGLGLRLIYFSYDVKMKEKGDIPEGYSVSREKKERFSLILESASTNQTSMYLCASSLWFRSDRGRSPLHFGNGTRLTVT.

In this sample, this clone turned up a few times. V and J are TRBV11-2 and TRBJ2-3, with D perhaps TRBD2 (6 bases). The CDR3 sequence is 14 residues long. With 4 bases removed from V and 0 bases from J, the gap between germline ends came to 8 bases. Per germline, CDR1 SGHAT and CDR2 FQNNGV. CDR3 coding DNA: TGTGCCAGCAGCTCACTAGCTAGCACAGATACGCAGTATTTT. Translation gives CASSSLASTDTQYF.

The chain uses TRBV21-1 and TRBJ2-5. TRBV21-1 counts as a pseudogene. This CDR3 has 14 amino acids. The CDR3 DNA is TGTGCCAGCAGCAACGGCTTGAAACAAGAGACCCAGTACTTC. Translating it yields CASSNGLKQETQYF.

At least ten counts were recorded for this clone. The V call is TRBV2, the J call TRBJ2-3; D unclear. Germline CDR1 reads SNHLY; CDR2 reads FYNNEI. V was clipped by 7 bases and J by 4 bases, with 9 bases between them. The CDR3 runs 12 residues. Here the CDR3 reads CASKRLADTQYF. The CDR3 DNA reads TGTGCCAGCAAGAGATTAGCAGATACGCAGTATTTT.

The gene calls are TRBV18 and TRBJ1-1; weak D call: TRBD1 (6 bases). The CDR3 is 15 amino acids. Germline V gene sequence: CDR1 KGHSH, CDR2 LQKENI. Trimming took 2 bases from V and 3 from J, leaving 13 bases between them. As DNA, the CDR3 is TGTGCCAGCTCACCAATCACAGGGAGGGACACTGAAGCTTTCTTT. Translation: CASSPITGRDTEAFF.

This clone was detected a few times. This chain's CDR3 is CASSLTSETQYF. CDR3 bases: TGTGCCAGCAGTTTAACGTCGGAGACCCAGTACTTC. This rearrangement joins TRBV28 to TRBJ2-5; D ambiguous. V was shortened by 2 bases and J by 5 bases, with 6 bases between the two germline ends. This CDR3 comprises 12 residues. CDR1 MDHEN and CDR2 SYDVKM come from the germline V gene.

This chain joins TRBV5-1 and TRBJ2-7, with TRBD1 matching 9 bases. CDR3 length equals 13 residues. In germline, CDR1 is SGHRS, CDR2 YFSETQ. Trimming at V came to 4 bases and at J to 4 bases, leaving 3 bases not matched to a gene. In DNA, the CDR3 is TGCGCCAGCAGCCCGACAGGGGGTTACGAGCAGTACTTC. Residues: CASSPTGGYEQYF.

This chain joins TRBV28 and TRBJ2-1; D is possibly TRBD2 (5 bases). This CDR3 has 15 amino acids. Trimming removed 8 bases from V and 9 bases from J, with 23 bases in between. Germline V lookup: CDR1 MDHEN, CDR2 SYDVKM. The CDR3 reads CASGWAGPEKSEQFF. The CDR3 bases are TGTGCCAGCGGCTGGGCGGGTCCCGAGAAGAGTGAGCAGTTCTTC.

This clone has a handful of counts. The V and J genes are TRBV30 and TRBJ2-1; D not certain. The CDR3 covers 12 residues. Germline CDR1 and CDR2: GTSNPN and SVGIG (reference sequence). Trimming took 6 bases from V and 5 from J, leaving 11 bases between them. This chain's CDR3 is CACPGPNNEQFF. CDR3 sequence (DNA): TGTGCCTGCCCGGGTCCCAACAATGAGCAGTTCTTC.

V gene TRBV19 combines with J gene TRBJ1-1; D uncertain. The CDR3 has 14 amino acids. The germline V and J ends were trimmed by 5 bases and 0 bases, with 10 bases remaining between them. Germline lookup yields CDR1 LNHDA and CDR2 SQIVND (reference sequence). CDR3 DNA sequence: TGTGCCAGTAGTTTCCGGGCCCTGAACACTGAAGCTTTCTTT. Amino acid sequence: CASSFRALNTEAFF.

The chain employs TRBV6-5 and TRBJ2-1; D remains unclear. This CDR3 is 13 amino acids long. Trimming removed 2 bases at V and 5 bases at J, with 7 bases between. Germline V gives CDR1 MNHEY, CDR2 SVGAGI. Here the CDR3 reads CASSYQMDNEQFF. CDR3 DNA sequence: TGTGCCAGCAGTTACCAGATGGACAATGAGCAGTTCTTC.